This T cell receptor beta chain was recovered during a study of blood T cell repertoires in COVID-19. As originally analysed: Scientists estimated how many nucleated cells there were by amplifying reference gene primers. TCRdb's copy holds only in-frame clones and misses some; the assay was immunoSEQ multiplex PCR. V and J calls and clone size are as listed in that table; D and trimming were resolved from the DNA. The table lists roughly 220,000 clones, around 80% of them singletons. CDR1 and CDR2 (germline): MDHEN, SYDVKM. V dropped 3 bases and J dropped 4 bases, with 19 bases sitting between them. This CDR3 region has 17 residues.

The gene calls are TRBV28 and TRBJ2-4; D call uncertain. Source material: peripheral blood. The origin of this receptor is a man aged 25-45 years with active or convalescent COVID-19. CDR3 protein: CASSFPTTSGGKNIQYF. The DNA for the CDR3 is TGTGCCAGCAGTTTCCCCACGACCAGTGGCGGAAAAAACATTCAGTACTTC.